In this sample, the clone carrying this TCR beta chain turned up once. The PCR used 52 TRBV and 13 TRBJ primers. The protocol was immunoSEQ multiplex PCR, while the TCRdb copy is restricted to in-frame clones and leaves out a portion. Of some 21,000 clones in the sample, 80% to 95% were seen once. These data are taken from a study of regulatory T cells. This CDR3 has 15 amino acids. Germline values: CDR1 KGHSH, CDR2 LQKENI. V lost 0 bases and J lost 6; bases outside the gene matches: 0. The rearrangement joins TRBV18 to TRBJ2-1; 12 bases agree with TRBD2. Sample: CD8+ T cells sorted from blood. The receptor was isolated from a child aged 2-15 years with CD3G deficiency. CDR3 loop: CASSPPGLAGNEQFF. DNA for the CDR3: TGTGCCAGCTCACCACCGGGACTAGCGGGCAATGAGCAGTTCTTC.